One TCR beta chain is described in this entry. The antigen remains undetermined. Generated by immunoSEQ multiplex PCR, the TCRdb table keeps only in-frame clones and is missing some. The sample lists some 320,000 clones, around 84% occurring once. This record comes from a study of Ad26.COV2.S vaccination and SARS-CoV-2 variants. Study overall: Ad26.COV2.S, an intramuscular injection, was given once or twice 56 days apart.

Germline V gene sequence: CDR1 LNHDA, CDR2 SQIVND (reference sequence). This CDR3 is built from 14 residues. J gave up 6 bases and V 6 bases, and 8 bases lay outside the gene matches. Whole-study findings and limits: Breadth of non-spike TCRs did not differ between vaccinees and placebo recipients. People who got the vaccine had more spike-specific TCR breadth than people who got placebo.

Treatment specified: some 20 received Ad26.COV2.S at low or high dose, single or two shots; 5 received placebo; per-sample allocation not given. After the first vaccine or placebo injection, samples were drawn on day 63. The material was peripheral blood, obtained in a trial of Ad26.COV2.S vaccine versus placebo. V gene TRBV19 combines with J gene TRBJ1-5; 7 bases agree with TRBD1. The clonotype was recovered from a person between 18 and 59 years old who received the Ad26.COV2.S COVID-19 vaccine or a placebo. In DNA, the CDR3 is TGTGCCAGTAGGCCCGAGTCAGGGGGTCAGCCCCAGCATTTT. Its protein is CASRPESGGQPQHF.